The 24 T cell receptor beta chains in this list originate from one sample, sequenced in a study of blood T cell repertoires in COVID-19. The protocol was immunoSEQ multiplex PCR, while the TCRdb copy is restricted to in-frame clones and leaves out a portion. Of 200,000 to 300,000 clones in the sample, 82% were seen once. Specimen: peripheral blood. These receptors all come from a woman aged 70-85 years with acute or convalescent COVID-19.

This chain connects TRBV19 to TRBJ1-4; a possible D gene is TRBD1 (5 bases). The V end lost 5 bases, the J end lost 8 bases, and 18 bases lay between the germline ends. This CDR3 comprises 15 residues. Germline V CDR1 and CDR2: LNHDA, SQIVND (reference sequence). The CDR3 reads CASSLGPRGREKLFF. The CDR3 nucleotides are TGTGCCAGTAGTCTGGGGCCTAGAGGAAGGGAAAAACTGTTTTTT. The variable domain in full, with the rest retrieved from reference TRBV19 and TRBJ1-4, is DGGITQSPKYLFRKEGQNVTLSCEQNLNHDAMYWYRQDPGQGLRLIYYSQIVNDFQKGDIAEGYSVSREKKESFPLTVTSAQKNPTAFYLCASSLGPRGREKLFFGSGTQLSVL.

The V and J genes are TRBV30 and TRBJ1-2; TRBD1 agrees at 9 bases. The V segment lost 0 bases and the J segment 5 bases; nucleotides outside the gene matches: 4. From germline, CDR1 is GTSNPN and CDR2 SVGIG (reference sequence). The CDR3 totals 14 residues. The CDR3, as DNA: TGTGCCTGGAGTGTGGACAGGGGTTTGTATGGCTACACCTTC. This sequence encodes CAWSVDRGLYGYTF.

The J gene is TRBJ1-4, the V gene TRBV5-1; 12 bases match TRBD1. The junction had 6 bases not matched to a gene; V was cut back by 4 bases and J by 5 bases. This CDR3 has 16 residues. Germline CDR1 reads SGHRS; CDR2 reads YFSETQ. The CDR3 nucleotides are TGCGCCAGCAGCCCTGGGACAGGGGGCTTGAATGAAAAACTGTTTTTT. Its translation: CASSPGTGGLNEKLFF.

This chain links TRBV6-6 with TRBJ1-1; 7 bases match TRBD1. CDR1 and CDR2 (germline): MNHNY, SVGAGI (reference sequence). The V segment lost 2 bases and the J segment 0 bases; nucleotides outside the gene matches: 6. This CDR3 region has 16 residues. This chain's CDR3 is CASSYPPGQMNTEAFF. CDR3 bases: TGTGCCAGCAGTTACCCACCGGGACAGATGAACACTGAAGCTTTCTTT.

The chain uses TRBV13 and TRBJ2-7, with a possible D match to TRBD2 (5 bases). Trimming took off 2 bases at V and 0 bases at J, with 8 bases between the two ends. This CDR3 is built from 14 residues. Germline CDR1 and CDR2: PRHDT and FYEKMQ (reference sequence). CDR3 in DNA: TGTGCCAGCAGCTTACAGGAGGTCTCCTACGAGCAGTACTTC. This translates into CASSLQEVSYEQYF.

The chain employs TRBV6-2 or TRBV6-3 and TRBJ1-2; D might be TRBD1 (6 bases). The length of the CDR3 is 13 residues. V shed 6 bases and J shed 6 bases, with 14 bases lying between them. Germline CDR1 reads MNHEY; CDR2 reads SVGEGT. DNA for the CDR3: TGTGCCAGCAGCCGAGGACAGAACGATGGCTACACCTTC. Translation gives CASSRGQNDGYTF.

CDR3 DNA sequence: TGCAGTGCTACAGTGAACACTGAAGCTTTCTTT. Protein sequence: CSATVNTEAFF. V and J are TRBV20-1 and TRBJ1-1, with D uncertain. Germline CDR1 DFQATT, CDR2 SNEGSKA (reference sequence). The CDR3 is 11 amino acids. Trimming removed 4 bases from V and 0 bases from J, with 3 bases in between.

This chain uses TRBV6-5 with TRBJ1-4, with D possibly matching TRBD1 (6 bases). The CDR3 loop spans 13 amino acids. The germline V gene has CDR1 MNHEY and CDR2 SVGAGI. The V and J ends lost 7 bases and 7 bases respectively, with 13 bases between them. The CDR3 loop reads CASKQGPREKLFF. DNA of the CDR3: TGTGCCAGCAAACAGGGTCCGCGTGAAAAACTGTTTTTT.

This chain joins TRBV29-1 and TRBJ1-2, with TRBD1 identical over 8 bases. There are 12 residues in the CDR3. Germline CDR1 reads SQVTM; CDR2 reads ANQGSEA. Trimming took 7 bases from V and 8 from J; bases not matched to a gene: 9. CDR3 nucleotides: TGCAGCGCCGAAGGACAGGGAGGAGGCTACACCTTC. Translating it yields CSAEGQGGGYTF.

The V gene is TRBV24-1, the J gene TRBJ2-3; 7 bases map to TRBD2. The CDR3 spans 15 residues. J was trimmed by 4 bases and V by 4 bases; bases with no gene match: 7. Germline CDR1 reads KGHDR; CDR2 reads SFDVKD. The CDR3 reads CATSDQRGGADTQYF. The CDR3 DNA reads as TGTGCCACCAGTGACCAGCGGGGTGGGGCAGATACGCAGTATTTT.

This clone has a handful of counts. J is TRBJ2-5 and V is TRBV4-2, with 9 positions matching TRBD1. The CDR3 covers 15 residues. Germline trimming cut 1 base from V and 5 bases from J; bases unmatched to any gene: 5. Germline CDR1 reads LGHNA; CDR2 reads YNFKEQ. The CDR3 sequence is CASSQAWGQGETQYF. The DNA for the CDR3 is TGTGCCAGCAGCCAAGCGTGGGGACAGGGCGAGACCCAGTACTTC.

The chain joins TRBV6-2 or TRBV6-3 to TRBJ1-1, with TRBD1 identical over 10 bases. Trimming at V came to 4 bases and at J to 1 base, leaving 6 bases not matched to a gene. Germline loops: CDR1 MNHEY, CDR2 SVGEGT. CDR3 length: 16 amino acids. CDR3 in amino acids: CASSSGQGVTNTEAFF. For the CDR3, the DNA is TGTGCCAGCAGTTCCGGACAGGGGGTAACGAACACTGAAGCTTTCTTT.

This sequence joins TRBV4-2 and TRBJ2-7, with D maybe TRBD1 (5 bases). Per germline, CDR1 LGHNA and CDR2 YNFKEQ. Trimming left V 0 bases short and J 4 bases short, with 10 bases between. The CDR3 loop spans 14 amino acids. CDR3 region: CASSQDWGGYEQYF. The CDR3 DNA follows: TGTGCCAGCAGCCAAGATTGGGGCGGTTACGAGCAGTACTTC.

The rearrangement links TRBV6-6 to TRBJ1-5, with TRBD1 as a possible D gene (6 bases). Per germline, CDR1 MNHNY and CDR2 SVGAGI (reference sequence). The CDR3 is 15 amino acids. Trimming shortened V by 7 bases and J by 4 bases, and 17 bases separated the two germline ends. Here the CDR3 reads CASTVTNRANQPQHF. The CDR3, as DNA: TGTGCCAGCACCGTAACAAACAGGGCGAATCAGCCCCAGCATTTT.

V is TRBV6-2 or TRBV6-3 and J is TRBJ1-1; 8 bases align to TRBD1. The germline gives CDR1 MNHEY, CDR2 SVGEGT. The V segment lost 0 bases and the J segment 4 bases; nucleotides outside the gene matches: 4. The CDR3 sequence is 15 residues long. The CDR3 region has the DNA TGTGCCAGCAGTTACTCCGGGGGGACAGGCACTGAAGCTTTCTTT. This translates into CASSYSGGTGTEAFF.

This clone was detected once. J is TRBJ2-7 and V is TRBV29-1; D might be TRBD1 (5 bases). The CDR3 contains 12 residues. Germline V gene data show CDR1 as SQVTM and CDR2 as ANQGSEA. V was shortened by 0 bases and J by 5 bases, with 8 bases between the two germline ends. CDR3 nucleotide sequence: TGCAGCGTTGAAGATCCAGGGAACGAGCAGTACTTC. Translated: CSVEDPGNEQYF.

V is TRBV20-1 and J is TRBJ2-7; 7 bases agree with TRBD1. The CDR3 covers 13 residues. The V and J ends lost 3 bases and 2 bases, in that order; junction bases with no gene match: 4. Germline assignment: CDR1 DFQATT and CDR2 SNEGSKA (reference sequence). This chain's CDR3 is CSASGDSPYEQYF. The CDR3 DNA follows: TGCAGTGCTAGTGGGGACAGTCCCTACGAGCAGTACTTC.

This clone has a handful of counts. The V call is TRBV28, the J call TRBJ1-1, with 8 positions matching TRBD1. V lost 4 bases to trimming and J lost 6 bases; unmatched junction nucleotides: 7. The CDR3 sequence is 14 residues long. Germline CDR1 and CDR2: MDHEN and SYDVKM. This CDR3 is CASSWTGRRPEAFF. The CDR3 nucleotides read TGTGCCAGCAGTTGGACAGGGAGGCGCCCTGAAGCTTTCTTT.

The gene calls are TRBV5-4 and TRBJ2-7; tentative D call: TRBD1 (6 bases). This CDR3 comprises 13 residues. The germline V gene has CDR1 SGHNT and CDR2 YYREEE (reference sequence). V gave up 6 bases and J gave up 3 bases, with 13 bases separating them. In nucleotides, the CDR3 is TGTGCCAGCACCCTGGACAGCTTCTACGAGCAGTACTTC. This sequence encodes CASTLDSFYEQYF. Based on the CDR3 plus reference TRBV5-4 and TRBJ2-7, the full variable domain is ETGVTQSPTHLIKTRGQQVTLRCSSQSGHNTVSWYQQALGQGPQFIFQYYREEENGRGNFPPRFSGLQFPNYSSELNVNALELDDSALYLCASTLDSFYEQYFGPGTRLTVT.

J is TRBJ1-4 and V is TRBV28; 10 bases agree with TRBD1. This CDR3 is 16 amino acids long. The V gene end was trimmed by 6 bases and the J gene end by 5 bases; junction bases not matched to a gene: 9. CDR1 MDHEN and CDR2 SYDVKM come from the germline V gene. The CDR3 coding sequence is TGTGCCAGCAGAAACCCTCCGGGACAGGGGAATGAAAAACTGTTTTTT. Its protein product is CASRNPPGQGNEKLFF. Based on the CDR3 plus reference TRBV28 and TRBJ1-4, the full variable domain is DVKVTQSSRYLVKRTGEKVFLECVQDMDHENMFWYRQDPGLGLRLIYFSYDVKMKEKGDIPEGYSVSREKKERFSLILESASTNQTSMYLCASRNPPGQGNEKLFFGSGTQLSVL.

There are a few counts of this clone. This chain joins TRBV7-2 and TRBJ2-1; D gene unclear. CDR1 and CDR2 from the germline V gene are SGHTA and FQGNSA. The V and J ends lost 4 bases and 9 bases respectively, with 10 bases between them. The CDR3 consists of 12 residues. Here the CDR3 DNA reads TGTGCCAGCAGCTCCTGGCGGCTTGAGCAGTTCTTC. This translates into CASSSWRLEQFF.

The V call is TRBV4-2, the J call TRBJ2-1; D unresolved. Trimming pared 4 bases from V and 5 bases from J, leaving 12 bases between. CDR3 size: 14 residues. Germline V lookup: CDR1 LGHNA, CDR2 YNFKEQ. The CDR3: CASSRPERDNEQFF. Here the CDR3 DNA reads TGTGCCAGCAGCCGCCCCGAGAGAGACAATGAGCAGTTCTTC.

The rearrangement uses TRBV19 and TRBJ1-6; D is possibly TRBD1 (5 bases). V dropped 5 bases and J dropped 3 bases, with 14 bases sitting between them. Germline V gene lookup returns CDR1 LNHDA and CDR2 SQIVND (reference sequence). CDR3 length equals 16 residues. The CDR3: CASSVLGPSYNSPLHF. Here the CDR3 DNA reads TGTGCCAGTAGTGTTCTGGGGCCGAGCTATAATTCACCCCTCCACTTT.

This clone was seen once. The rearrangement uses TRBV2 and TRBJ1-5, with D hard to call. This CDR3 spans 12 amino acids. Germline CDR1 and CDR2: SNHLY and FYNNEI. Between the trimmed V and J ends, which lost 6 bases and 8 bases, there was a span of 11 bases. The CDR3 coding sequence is TGTGCCAGCAGCTTTCTAATAGAGCCCCAGCATTTT. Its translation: CASSFLIEPQHF.